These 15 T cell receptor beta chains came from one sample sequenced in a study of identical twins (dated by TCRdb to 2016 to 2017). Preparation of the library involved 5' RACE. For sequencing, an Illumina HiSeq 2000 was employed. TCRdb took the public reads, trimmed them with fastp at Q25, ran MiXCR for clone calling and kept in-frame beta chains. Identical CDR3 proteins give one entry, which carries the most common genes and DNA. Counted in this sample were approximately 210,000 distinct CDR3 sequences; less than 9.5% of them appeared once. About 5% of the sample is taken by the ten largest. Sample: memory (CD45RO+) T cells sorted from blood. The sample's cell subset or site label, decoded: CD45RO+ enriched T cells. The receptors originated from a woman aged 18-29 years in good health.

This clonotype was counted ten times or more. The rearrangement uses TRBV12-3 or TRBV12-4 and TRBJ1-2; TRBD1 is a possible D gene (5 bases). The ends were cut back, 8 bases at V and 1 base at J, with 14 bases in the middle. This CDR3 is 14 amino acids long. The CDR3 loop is CASGALRVNYGYTF. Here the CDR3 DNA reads TGTGCCAGCGGGGCACTCAGGGTTAACTATGGCTACACCTTC.

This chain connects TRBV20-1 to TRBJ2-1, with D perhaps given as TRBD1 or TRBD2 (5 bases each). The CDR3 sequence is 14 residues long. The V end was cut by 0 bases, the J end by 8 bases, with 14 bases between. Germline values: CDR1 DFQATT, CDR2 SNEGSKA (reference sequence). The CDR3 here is CSARDGTRPDEQFF. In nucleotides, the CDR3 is TGCAGTGCTAGAGATGGGACCCGGCCGGATGAGCAGTTCTTC.

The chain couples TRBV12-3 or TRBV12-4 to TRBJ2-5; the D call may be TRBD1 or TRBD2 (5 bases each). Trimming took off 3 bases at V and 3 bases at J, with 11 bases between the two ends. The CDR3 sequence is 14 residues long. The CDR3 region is CASSFWGMEETQYF. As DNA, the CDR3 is TGTGCCAGCAGTTTCTGGGGGATGGAAGAGACCCAGTACTTC.

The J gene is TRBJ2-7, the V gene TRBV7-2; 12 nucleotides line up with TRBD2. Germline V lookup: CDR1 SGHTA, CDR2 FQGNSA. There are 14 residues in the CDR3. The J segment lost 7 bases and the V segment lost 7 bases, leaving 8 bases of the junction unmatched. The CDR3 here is CASTRLAGDGEQYF. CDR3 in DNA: TGTGCCAGCACCAGACTAGCGGGAGATGGGGAGCAGTACTTC. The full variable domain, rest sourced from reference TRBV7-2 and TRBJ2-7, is GAGVSQSPSNKVTEKGKDVELRCDPISGHTALYWYRQSLGQGLEFLIYFQGNSAPDKSGLPSDRFSAERTGGSVSTLTIQRTQQEDSAVYLCASTRLAGDGEQYFGPGTRLTVT.

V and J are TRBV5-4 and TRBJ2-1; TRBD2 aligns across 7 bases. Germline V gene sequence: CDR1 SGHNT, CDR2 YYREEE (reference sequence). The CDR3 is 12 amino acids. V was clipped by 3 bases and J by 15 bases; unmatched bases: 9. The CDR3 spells CASSYSAGALFF. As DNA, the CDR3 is TGTGCCAGCAGCTATTCGGCGGGAGCCCTGTTCTTC.

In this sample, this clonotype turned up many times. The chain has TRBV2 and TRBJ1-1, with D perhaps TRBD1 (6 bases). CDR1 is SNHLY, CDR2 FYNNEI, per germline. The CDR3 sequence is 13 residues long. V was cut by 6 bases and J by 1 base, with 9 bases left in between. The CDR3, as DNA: TGTGCCAGCAGGTCACAGGGGAACACTGAAGCTTTCTTT. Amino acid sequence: CASRSQGNTEAFF.

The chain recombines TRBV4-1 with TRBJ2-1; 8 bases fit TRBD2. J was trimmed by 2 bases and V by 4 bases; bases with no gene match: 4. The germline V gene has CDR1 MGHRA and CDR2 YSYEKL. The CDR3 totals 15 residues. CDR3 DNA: TGCGCCAGCAGCCCTAGCGGGTGGGCCTACAATGAGCAGTTCTTC. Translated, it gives CASSPSGWAYNEQFF.

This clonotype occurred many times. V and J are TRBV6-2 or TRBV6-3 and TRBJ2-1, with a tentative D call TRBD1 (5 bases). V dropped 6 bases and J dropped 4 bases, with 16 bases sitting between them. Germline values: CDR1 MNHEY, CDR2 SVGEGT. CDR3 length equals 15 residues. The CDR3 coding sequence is TGTGCCAGCAGCCTGCAGGGTATAGAGTACAATGAGCAGTTCTTC. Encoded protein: CASSLQGIEYNEQFF.

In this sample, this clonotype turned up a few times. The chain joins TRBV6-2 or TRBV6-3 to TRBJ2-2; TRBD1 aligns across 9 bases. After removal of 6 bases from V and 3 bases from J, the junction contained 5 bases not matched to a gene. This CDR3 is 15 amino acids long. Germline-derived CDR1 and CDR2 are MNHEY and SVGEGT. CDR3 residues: CASSQDRGYTGELFF. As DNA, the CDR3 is TGTGCCAGCAGCCAGGACAGGGGCTACACCGGGGAGCTGTTTTTT.

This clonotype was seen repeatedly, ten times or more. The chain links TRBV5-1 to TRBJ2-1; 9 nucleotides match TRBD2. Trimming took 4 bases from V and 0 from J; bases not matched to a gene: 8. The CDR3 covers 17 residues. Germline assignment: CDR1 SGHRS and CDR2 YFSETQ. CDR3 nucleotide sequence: TGCGCCAGCAGCCCGCGGACTAGCGTGAGCTCCTACAATGAGCAGTTCTTC. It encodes CASSPRTSVSSYNEQFF.

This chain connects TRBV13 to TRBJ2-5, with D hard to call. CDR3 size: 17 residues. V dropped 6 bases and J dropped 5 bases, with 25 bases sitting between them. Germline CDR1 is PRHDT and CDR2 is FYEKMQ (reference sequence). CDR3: CASSLNPGHQDWETQYF. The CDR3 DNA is TGTGCCAGCAGTCTTAACCCCGGGCACCAAGATTGGGAGACCCAGTACTTC.

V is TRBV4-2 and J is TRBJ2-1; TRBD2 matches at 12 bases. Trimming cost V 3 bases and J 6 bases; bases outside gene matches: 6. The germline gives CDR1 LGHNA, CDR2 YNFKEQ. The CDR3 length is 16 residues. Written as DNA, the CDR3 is TGTGCCAGCAGCCAGGAGACTAGCGGGAGTATCAATGAGCAGTTCTTC. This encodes CASSQETSGSINEQFF.

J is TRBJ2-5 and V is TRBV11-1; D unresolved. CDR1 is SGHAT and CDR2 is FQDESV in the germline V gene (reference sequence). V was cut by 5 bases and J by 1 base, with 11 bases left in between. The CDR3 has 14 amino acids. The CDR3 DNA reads TGTGCCAGCAGCCCCCGGGCGATCCAAGAGACCCAGTACTTC. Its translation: CASSPRAIQETQYF.

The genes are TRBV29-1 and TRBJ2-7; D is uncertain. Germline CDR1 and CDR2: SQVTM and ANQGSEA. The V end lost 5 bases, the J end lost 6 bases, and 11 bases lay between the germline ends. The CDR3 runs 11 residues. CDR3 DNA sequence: TGCAGCGTTACATCGGGTGGCGAGCAGTACTTC. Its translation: CSVTSGGEQYF.

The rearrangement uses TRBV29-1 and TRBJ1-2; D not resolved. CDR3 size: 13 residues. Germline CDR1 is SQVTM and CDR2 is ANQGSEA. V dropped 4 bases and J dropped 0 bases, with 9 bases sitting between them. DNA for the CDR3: TGCAGCGTTGCCCGGGAAGCTAACTATGGCTACACCTTC. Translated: CSVAREANYGYTF.